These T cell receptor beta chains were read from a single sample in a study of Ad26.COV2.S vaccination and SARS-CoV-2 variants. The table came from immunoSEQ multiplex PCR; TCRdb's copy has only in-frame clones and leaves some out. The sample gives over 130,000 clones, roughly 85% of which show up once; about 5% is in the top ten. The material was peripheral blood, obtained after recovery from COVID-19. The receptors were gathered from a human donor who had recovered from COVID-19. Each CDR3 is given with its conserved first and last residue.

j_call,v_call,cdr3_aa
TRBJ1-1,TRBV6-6,CASSYGEGYTEAFF
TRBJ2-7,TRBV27,CASSPASSSYEQYF
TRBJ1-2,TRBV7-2,CASSLAPGQGGGYTF
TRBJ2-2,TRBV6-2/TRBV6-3,CASSYGAHPGELFF
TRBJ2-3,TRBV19,CASRPGTSSKPTQYF
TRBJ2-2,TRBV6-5,CASSYRGRATGELFF
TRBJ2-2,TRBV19,CASTGAGQGYTGELFF
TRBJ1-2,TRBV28,CASRVQGARGYTF
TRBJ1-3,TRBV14,CASSPMDRASGNTIYF
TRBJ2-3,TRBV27,CASSEDGYLTDTQYF
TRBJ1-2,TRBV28,CASTTLGRRGYTF
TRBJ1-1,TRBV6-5,CASSLQGVHTEAFF